Given below is one TCR beta chain in context. A junction boundary mismatches the germline segment, possibly from a read error. This specimen belongs to a study of tumor-infiltrating lymphocytes in primary liver carcinoma. The germline V gene has CDR1 SGHAT and CDR2 FQNNGV. The CDR3 runs to 15 residues. Unsorted whole blood supplied the RNA, and germline DNA was extracted too. The researchers produced TCR beta cDNA from roughly 550 ng total RNA with a constant-region primer. Slightly modified ARM-PCR, run as three nested multiplex PCR rounds, produced the TCR beta libraries. Each of the first two PCR rounds ran about 9 cycles with TRBV1-TRBV30 forward and C-beta reverse primers. TCRdb reprocessed the multiplex PCR reads with MiXCR, giving one entry per CDR3 protein. The table lists about 330,000 distinct CDR3 sequences, 65% of them singletons, with approximately 5.9% in the top ten.

The chain has TRBV11-2 and TRBJ1-3; D call uncertain. This clonotype originated in a man aged 40-49 years with primary liver carcinoma and hepatitis B virus infection. Sequenced input: peripheral blood. CDR3 sequence: CVSSWAGDSGNTIYF. CDR3 DNA sequence: TGTGTCAGCAGCTGGGCAGGAGATTCTGGAAACACCATATATTTT.